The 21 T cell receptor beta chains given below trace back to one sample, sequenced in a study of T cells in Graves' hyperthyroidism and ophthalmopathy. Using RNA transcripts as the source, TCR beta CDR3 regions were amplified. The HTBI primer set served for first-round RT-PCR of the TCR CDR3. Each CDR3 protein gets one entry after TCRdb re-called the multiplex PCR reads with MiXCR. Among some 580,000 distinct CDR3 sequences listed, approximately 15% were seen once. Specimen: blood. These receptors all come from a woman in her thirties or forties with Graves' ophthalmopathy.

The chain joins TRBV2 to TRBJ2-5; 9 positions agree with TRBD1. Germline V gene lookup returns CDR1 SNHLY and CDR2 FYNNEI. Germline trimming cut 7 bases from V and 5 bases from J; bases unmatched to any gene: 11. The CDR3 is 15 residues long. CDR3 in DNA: TGTGCCAGCACCGAGTGGGACAGGGAGGGGGAGACCCAGTACTTC. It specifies CASTEWDREGETQYF.

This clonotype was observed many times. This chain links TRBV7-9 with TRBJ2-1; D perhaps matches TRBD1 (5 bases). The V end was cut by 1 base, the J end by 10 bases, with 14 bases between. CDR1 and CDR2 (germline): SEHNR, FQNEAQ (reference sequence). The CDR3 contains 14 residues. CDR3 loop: CASSLVQASGEQFF. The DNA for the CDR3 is TGTGCCAGCAGCTTAGTACAGGCTTCTGGGGAGCAGTTCTTC.

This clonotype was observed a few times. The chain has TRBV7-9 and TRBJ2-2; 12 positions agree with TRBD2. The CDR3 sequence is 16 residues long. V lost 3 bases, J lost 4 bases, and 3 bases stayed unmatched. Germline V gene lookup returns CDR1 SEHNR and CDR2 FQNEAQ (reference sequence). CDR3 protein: CASSFRLAGATGELFF. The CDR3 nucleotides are TGTGCCAGCAGCTTCCGACTAGCGGGAGCCACCGGGGAGCTGTTTTTT.

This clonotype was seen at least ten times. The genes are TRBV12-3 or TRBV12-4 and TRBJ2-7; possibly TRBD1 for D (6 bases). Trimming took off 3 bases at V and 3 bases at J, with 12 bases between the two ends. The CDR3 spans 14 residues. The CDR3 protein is CASSFRDIYYEQYF. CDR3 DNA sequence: TGTGCCAGCAGTTTTAGGGACATCTACTACGAGCAGTACTTC.

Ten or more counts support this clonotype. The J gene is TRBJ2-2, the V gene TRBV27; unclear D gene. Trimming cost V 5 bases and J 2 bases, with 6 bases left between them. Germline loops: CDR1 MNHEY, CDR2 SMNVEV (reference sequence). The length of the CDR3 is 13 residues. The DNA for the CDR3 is TGTGCCAGCAGTGTACTAAACACCGGGGAGCTGTTTTTT. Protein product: CASSVLNTGELFF.

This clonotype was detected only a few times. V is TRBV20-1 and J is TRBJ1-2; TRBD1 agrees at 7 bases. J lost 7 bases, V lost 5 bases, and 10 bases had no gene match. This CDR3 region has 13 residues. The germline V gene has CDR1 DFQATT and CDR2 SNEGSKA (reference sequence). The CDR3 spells CSALTSGGSGYTF. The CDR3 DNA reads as TGCAGTGCTCTCACCTCAGGGGGAAGTGGCTACACCTTC.

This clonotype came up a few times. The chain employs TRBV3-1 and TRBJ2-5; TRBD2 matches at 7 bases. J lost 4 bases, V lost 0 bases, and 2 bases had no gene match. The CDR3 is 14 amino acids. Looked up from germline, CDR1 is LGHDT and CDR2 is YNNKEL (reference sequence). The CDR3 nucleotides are TGTGCCAGCAGCCAAGATCCTAGCGGAGAGACCCAGTACTTC. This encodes CASSQDPSGETQYF.

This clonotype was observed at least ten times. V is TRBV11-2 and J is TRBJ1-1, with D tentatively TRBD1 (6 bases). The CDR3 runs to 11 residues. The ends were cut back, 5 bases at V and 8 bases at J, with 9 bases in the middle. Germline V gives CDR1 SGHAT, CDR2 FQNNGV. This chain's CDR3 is CASSRDREAFF. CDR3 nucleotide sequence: TGTGCCAGCAGCCGTGACAGGGAAGCTTTCTTT.

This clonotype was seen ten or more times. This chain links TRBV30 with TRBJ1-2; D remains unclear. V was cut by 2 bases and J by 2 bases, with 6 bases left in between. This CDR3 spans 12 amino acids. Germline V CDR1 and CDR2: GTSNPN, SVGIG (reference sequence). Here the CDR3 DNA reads TGTGCCTGGAGTTTAGCGAACTATGGCTACACCTTC. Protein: CAWSLANYGYTF.

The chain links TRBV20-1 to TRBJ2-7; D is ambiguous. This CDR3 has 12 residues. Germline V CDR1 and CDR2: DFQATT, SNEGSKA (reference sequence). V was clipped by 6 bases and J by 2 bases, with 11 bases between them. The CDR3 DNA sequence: TGCAGTGCCCGACAAGAGCCCTACGAGCAGTACTTC. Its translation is CSARQEPYEQYF.

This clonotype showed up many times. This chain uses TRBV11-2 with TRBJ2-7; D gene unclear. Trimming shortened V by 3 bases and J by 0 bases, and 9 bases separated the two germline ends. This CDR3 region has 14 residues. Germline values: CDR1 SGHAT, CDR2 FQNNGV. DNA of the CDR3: TGTGCCAGCAGCTTTATGGGAAACTCCTACGAGCAGTACTTC. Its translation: CASSFMGNSYEQYF.

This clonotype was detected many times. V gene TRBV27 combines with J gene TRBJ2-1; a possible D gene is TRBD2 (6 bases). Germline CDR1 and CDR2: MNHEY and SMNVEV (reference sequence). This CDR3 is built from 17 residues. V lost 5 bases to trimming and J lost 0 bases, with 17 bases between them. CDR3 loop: CASSPPAGTFSYNEQFF. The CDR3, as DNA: TGTGCCAGCAGTCCTCCGGCGGGGACGTTCTCCTACAATGAGCAGTTCTTC.

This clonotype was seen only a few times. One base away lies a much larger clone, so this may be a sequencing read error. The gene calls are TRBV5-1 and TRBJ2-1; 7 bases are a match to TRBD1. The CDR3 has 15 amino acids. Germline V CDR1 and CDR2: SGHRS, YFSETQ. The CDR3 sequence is CACSVTGVSYNEQFF. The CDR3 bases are TGCGCCTGCAGCGTTACAGGGGTCAGCTACAATGAGCAGTTCTTC. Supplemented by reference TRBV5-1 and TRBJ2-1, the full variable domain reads KAGVTQTPRYLIKTRGQQVTLSCSPISGHRSVSWYQQTPGQGLQFLFEYFSETQRNKGNFPGRFSGRQFSNSRSEMNVSTLELGDSALYLCACSVTGVSYNEQFFGPGTRLTVL.

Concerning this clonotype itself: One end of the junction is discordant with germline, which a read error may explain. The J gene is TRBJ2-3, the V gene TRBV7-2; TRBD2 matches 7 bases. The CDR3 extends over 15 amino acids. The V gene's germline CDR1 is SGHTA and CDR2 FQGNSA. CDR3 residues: CASSLQAGSTDAQYF. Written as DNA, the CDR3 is TGTGCCAGCAGCTTACAAGCGGGGAGCACAGATGCGCAGTATTTT. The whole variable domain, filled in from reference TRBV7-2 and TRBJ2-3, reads GAGVSQSPSNKVTEKGKDVELRCDPISGHTALYWYRQSLGQGLEFLIYFQGNSAPDKSGLPSDRFSAERTGGSVSTLTIQRTQQEDSAVYLCASSLQAGSTDAQYFGPGTRLTVL.

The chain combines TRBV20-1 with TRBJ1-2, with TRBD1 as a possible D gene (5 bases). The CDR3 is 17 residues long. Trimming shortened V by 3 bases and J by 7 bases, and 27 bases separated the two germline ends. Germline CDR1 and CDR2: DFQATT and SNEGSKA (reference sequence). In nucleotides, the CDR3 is TGCAGTGCTAGTAGGGTAGACCGGGACGAACCCATGGGTGGCTACACCTTC. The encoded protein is CSASRVDRDEPMGGYTF.

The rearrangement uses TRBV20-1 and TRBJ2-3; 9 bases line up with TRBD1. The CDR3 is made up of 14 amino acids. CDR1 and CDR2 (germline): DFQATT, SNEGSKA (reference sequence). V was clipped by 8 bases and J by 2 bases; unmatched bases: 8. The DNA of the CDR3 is TGCAGTATGACAGGGGGGGACTACACAGATACGCAGTATTTT. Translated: CSMTGGDYTDTQYF.

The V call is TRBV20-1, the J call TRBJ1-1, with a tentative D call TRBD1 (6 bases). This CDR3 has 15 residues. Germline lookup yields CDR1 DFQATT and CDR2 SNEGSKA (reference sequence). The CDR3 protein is CSPPRIGRGNTEAFF. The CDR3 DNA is TGCAGCCCCCCCAGGATAGGCAGGGGGAACACTGAAGCTTTCTTT.

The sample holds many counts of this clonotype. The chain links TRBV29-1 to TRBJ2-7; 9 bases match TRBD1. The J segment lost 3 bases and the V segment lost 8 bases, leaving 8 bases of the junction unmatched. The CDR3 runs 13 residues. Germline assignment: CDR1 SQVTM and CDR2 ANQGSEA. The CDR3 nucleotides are TGCAGCTTTCGGGGACAGGGTGGCTACGAGCAGTACTTC. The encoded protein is CSFRGQGGYEQYF.

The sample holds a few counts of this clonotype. This CDR3 is CASSSRDRTNQPQHF. CDR3 nucleotide sequence: TGTGCCAGCAGTTCCCGGGACAGAACCAATCAGCCCCAGCATTTT. The chain employs TRBV28 and TRBJ1-5; 7 nucleotides agree with TRBD1. This CDR3 contains 15 residues. V lost 4 bases to trimming and J lost 3 bases; unmatched junction nucleotides: 6. From germline, CDR1 is MDHEN and CDR2 SYDVKM.

The CDR3 spells CASSFFRRGKNTGELFF. CDR3 bases: TGTGCCAGCAGTTTCTTTAGGAGGGGCAAGAACACCGGGGAGCTGTTTTTT. This sequence joins TRBV27 and TRBJ2-2; maybe TRBD2 (6 bases). V lost 3 bases and J 1 base, leaving 15 bases between the germline ends. In germline, CDR1 is MNHEY, CDR2 SMNVEV (reference sequence). This CDR3 has 17 residues.

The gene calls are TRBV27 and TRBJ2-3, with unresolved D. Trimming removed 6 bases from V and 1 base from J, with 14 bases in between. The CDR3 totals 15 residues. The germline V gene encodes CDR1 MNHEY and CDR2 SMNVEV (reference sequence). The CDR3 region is CASSPSPGGTDTQYF. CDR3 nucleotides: TGTGCCAGCAGCCCCAGTCCTGGAGGCACAGATACGCAGTATTTT.